This T cell receptor (beta chain) was obtained from a study of blood T cell repertoires in COVID-19. Background on the study: Some COVID-19 samples were acute and others convalescent; all came from the United States, Italy and Spain. From T cells, B-cell-depleted T cells, or PBMCs came the material, which was cDNA or gDNA.

This CDR3 is 15 amino acids long. After removal of 3 bases from V and 4 bases from J, the junction contained 6 bases not matched to a gene. The V gene's germline CDR1 is MNHNY and CDR2 SVGAGI (reference sequence). Original methodology: Cell counts per sample came from amplifying reference gene primers. Produced via immunoSEQ multiplex PCR; TCRdb's table is partial and in-frame only. V and J calls and clone size come straight from that table; D and trimming were deduced from the DNA. This sample has around 140,000 clones, with about 87% found just once. Sequenced input: peripheral blood. The J gene is TRBJ2-7, the V gene TRBV6-6; 10 bases align to TRBD1. The receptor's source is a human donor in a cohort sampled during active COVID-19. The CDR3 DNA reads as TGTGCCAGCAGTTATTCGACAGGGGGCGAGTACGAGCAGTACTTC. The encoded protein is CASSYSTGGEYEQYF.